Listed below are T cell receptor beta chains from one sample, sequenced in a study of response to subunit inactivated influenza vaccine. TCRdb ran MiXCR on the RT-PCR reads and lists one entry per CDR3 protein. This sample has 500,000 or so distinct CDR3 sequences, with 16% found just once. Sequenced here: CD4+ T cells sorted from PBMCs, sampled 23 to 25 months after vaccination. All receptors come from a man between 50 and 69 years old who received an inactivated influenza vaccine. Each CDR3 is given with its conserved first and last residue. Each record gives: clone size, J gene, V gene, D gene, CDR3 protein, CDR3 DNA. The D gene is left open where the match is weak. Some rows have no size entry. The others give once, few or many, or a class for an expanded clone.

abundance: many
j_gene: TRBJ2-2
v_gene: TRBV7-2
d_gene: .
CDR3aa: CASSLLYPGELFF
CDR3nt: TGTGCCAGCAGCTTACTATATCCCGGGGAGCTGTTTTTT

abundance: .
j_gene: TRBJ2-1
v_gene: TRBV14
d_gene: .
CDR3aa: CASSQKLTSIGGQFF
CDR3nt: TGTGCCAGCAGCCAGAAACTTACTAGCATCGGTGGGCAGTTCTTC

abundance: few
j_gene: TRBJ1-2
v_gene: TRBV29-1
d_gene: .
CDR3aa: CSVEVSRGYGYTF
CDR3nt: TGCAGCGTTGAAGTGTCGAGGGGCTATGGCTACACCTTC

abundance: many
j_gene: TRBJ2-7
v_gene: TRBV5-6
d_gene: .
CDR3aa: CASSLVFRNTGTGPEQYF
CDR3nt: TGTGCCAGCAGCTTGGTTTTTAGGAACACAGGGACGGGGCCCGAGCAGTACTTC

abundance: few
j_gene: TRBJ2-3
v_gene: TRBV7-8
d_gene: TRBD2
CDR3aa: CASTHSGYTQYF
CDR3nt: TGTGCCAGCACACATAGCGGGTATACGCAGTATTTT

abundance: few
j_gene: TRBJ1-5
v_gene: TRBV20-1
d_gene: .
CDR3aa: CSAADSNQPQHF
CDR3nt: TGCAGTGCTGCAGACAGCAATCAGCCCCAGCATTTT

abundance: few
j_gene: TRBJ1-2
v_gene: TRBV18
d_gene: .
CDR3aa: CASSLRPGVNGYTF
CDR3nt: TGTGCCAGCTCACTTCGTCCCGGGGTGAATGGCTACACCTTC

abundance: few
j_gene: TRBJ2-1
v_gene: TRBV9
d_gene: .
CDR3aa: CASSVGQGPNEQFF
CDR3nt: TGTGCCAGCAGCGTTGGGCAGGGGCCTAATGAGCAGTTCTTC

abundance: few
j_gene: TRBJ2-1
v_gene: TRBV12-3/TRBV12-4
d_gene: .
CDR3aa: CASSLVQGTEQFF
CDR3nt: TGTGCCAGCAGTTTAGTTCAGGGGACTGAGCAGTTCTTC

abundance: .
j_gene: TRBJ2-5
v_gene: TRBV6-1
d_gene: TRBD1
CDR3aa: CASSPGQGLGETQYF
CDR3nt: TGTGCCAGCAGTCCGGGACAGGGGTTGGGAGAGACCCAGTACTTC

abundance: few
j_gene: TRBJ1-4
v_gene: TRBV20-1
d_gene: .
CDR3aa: CSARDSGASNEKLFF
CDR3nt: TGCAGTGCTAGAGATTCAGGGGCCTCCAATGAAAAACTGTTTTTT

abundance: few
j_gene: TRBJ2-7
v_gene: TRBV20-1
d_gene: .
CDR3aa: CSASQGGSGYEQYF
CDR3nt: TGCAGTGCTAGTCAGGGGGGTAGCGGGTACGAGCAGTACTTC

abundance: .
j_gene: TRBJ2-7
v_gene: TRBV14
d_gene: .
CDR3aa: CASSQDRDQLEQYF
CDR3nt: TGTGCCAGCAGCCAAGACAGGGATCAACTCGAGCAGTACTTC

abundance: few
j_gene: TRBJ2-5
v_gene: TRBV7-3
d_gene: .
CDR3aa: CASSLTGTLVETQYF
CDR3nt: TGTGCCAGCAGCTTAACCGGGACTTTGGTGGAGACCCAGTACTTC

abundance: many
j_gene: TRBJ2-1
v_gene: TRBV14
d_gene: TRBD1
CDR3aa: CASSQGQGWYNEQFF
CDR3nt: TGTGCCAGCAGCCAAGGACAGGGGTGGTACAATGAGCAGTTCTTC

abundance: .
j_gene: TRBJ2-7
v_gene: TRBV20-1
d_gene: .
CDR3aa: CSATTGLNYEQYF
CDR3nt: TGCAGTGCTACTACAGGGCTTAACTACGAGCAGTACTTC

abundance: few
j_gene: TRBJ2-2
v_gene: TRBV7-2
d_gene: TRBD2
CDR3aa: CASSLPGLQITGELFF
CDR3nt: TGTGCCAGCAGCTTACCGGGACTACAGATCACCGGGGAGCTGTTTTTT

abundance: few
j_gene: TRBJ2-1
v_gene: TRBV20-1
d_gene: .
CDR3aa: CSATFFYNEQFF
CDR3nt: TGCAGTGCTACTTTCTTCTACAATGAGCAGTTCTTC

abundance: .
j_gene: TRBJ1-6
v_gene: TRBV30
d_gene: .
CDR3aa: CAWSARQGVGSPLHF
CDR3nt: TGTGCCTGGAGTGCAAGGCAGGGCGTTGGTTCACCCCTCCACTTT

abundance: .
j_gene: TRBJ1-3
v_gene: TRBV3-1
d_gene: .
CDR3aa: CASSPRLGNTIYF
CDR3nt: TGTGCCAGCAGCCCCCGCCTTGGAAACACCATATATTTT

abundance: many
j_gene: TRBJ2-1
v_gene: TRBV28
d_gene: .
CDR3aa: CASIPGQGSYNEQFF
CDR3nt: TGTGCCAGCATCCCTGGGCAGGGCTCCTACAATGAGCAGTTCTTC

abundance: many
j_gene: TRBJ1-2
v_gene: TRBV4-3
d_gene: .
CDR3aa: CASSQEGGTNYGYTF
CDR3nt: TGCGCCAGCAGCCAAGAGGGGGGCACAAACTATGGCTACACCTTC

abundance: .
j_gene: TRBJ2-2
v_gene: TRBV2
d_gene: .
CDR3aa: CASSQALGLVGTGELFF
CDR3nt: TGTGCCAGCAGTCAAGCGCTTGGGCTAGTGGGTACCGGGGAGCTGTTTTTT

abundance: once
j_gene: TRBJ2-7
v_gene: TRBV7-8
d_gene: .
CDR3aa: CASSLARYRDEQYF
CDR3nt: TGTGCCAGCAGCTTAGCACGGTACAGGGACGAGCAGTACTTC

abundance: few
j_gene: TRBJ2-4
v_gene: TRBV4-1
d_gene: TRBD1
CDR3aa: CASSQPRQGETKNIQYF
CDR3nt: TGCGCCAGCAGCCAACCCCGACAGGGGGAGACCAAAAACATTCAGTACTTC

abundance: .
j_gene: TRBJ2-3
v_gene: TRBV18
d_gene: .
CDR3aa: CASNPVGTPTDTQYF
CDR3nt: TGTGCCAGCAACCCGGTGGGAACCCCCACAGATACGCAGTATTTT

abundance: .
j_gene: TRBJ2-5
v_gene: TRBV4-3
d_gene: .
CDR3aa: CASSQESSIQETQYF
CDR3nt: TGCGCCAGCAGCCAAGAATCATCTATTCAAGAGACCCAGTACTTC

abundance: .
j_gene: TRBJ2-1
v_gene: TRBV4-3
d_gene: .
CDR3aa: CASSQGLADYNEQFF
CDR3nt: TGCGCCAGCAGCCAAGGTCTAGCAGACTACAATGAGCAGTTCTTC

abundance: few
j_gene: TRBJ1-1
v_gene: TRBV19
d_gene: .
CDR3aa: CASSINQLTEAFF
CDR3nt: TGTGCCAGTAGTATAAATCAGCTCACTGAAGCTTTCTTT

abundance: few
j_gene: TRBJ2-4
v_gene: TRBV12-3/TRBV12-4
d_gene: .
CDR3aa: CASSSRRGIQYF
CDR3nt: TGTGCCAGCAGCTCACGTCGGGGGATTCAGTACTTC

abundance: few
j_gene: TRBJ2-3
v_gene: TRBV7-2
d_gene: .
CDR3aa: CASSLLWDTQYF
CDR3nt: TGTGCCAGCAGCTTATTATGGGATACGCAGTATTTT

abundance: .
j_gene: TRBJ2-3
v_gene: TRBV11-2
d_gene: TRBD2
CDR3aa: CASSLDPVAGGTDTQYF
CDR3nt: TGTGCCAGCAGCTTAGATCCAGTAGCGGGAGGGACAGATACGCAGTATTTT

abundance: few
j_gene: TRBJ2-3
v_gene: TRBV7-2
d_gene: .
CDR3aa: CASSVGRVTDTQYF
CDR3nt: TGTGCCAGCAGCGTCGGAAGGGTCACAGATACGCAGTATTTT

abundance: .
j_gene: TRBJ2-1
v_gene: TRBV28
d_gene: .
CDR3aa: CASSLSGVRINEQFF
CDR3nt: TGTGCCAGCAGTTTATCTGGGGTGCGGATCAATGAGCAGTTCTTC

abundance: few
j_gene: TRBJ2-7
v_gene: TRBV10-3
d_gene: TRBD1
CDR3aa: CATSGQGVHEQYF
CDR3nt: TGTGCCACTTCGGGACAGGGGGTCCACGAGCAGTACTTC

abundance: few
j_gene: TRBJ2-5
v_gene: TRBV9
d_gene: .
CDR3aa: CASSVGTPGETQYF
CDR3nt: TGTGCCAGCAGCGTAGGGACGCCGGGAGAGACCCAGTACTTC

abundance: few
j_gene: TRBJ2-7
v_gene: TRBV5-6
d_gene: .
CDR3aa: CASSYRGTEQYF
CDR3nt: TGTGCCAGCAGCTATAGAGGGACCGAGCAGTACTTC

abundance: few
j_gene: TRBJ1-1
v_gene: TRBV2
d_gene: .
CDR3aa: CASSEYGGTTAFF
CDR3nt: TGTGCCAGCAGTGAATACGGGGGTACGACAGCTTTCTTT

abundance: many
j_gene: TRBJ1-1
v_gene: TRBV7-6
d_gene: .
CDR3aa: CASSFSRDTEAFF
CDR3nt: TGTGCCAGCAGCTTTTCGAGGGACACTGAAGCTTTCTTT

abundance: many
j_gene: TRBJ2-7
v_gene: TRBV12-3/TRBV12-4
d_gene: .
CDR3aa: CASSLSVAYEQYF
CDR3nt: TGTGCCAGCAGTCTCTCCGTGGCCTACGAGCAGTACTTC

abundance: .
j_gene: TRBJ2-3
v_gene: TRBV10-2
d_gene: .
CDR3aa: CASSDPGGGQDTQYF
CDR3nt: TGCGCCAGCAGTGACCCGGGGGGCGGGCAGGATACGCAGTATTTT

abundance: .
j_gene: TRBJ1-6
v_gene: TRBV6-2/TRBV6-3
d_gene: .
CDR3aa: CASSYRLAPRGSPLHF
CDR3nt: TGTGCCAGCAGTTACCGACTCGCGCCTAGGGGTTCACCCCTCCACTTT

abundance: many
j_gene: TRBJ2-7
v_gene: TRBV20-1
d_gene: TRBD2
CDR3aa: CSAMASGRYEQYF
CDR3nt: TGCAGTGCTATGGCTAGCGGGAGATACGAGCAGTACTTC

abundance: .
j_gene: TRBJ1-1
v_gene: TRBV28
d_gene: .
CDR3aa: CASSPPGDGNTEAFF
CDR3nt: TGTGCCAGCAGTCCCCCAGGGGATGGGAACACTGAAGCTTTCTTT

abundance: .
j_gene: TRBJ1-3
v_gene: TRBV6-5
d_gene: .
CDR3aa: CASSYLGIGNTIYF
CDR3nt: TGTGCCAGCAGTTACCTGGGAATTGGAAACACCATATATTTT